This TCR beta chain originates from a study of T cells in Graves' hyperthyroidism and ophthalmopathy. Study-wide context: Sampling of peripheral blood happened at initial diagnosis, prior to any treatment. Study results and limitations: Model-based prediction identified ophthalmopathy a median around 6.5 months prior to its onset.

Clinical symptoms, serum thyroxine and TRAb, thyroid ultrasound and orbital computed tomography were used for the diagnoses. A roughly 9.7 ml volume of fresh peripheral blood provided the PBMCs. The source material, RNA transcripts, was used to amplify TCR beta CDR3 regions. The TCR CDR3 was amplified in a first-round RT-PCR using the HTBI primer set. TCRdb reanalysed the multiplex PCR reads using MiXCR and keeps one entry per CDR3 protein. The table shows approximately 570,000 distinct CDR3 sequences, with less than 20% occurring only once. On this clonotype itself: Its antigen is still unknown.

CDR1 and CDR2 (germline): MNHNS, SASEGT. The CDR3 contains 15 residues. Trimming shortened V by 1 base and J by 4 bases, and 14 bases separated the two germline ends. The source is a man aged 35-49 years with Graves' ophthalmopathy. Input material: blood. The chain has TRBV6-1 and TRBJ2-7; D is perhaps TRBD2 (6 bases). CDR3 in DNA: TGTGCCAGCAGTGAAGGGTGGAGGGGTTGGTACGAGCAGTACTTC. It yields the protein CASSEGWRGWYEQYF.